The 17 T cell receptor beta chains listed next were all sequenced from one sample in a study of blood T cell repertoires in COVID-19. Assay: immunoSEQ multiplex PCR; the TCRdb copy retains only in-frame clones and omits some. The sample holds about 150,000 clones, about 78% seen once. The specimen sequenced was peripheral blood. The receptors originated from a man aged 60 to 69 who had recovered from COVID-19.

This clone came up a few times. J is TRBJ1-1 and V is TRBV6-1; 8 nucleotides line up with TRBD1. The germline gives CDR1 MNHNS, CDR2 SASEGT. The CDR3 has 15 residues. Trimming took 2 bases from V and 1 from J; bases not matched to a gene: 3. CDR3 nucleotides: TGTGCCAGCAGTGAACAGGACAGGGCGAACACTGAAGCTTTCTTT. It yields the protein CASSEQDRANTEAFF.

The chain combines TRBV3-1 (or the pseudogene TRBV3-2) with TRBJ1-5; D is unclear. The V end was cut by 4 bases, the J end by 1 base, with 11 bases between. Germline CDR1 and CDR2: LGHDT and YNNKEL (reference sequence). The CDR3 is 15 amino acids. CDR3 loop: CASSRLPGSNQPQHF. CDR3 sequence (DNA): TGTGCCAGCAGCCGCCTCCCGGGGAGCAATCAGCCCCAGCATTTT.

The genes are TRBV29-1 and TRBJ2-5; 13 nucleotides match TRBD2. The CDR3 has 14 amino acids. J was trimmed by 4 bases and V by 6 bases; bases with no gene match: 5. Germline values: CDR1 SQVTM, CDR2 ANQGSEA. CDR3 nucleotide sequence: TGCAGCGTAGAGACTAGCGGGGGGCGAGAGACCCAGTACTTC. Its translation is CSVETSGGRETQYF.

This sequence joins TRBV2 and TRBJ2-7, with 8 bases identical to TRBD2. The CDR3 spans 13 residues. CDR1 and CDR2 from the germline V gene are SNHLY and FYNNEI. V shed 7 bases, J shed 0 bases, and the junction held 2 bases outside the gene matches. The CDR3 DNA reads as TGTGCCAGCACGCGGGGGGCCTCCTACGAGCAGTACTTC. This translates into CASTRGASYEQYF.

This clone was picked up many times. The chain couples TRBV25-1 to TRBJ1-4; 11 bases align to TRBD1. With V trimmed by 7 bases and J by 3 bases, 4 bases remained unmatched. The CDR3 spans 15 residues. Germline V gene sequence: CDR1 MGHDK, CDR2 SYGVNS. CDR3 DNA sequence: TGTGCCAGCATGGGACAGGGGGTGGCTAATGAAAAACTGTTTTTT. As protein: CASMGQGVANEKLFF. Full variable domain (remainder filled in from reference TRBV25-1 and TRBJ1-4): EADIYQTPRYLVIGTGKKITLECSQTMGHDKMYWYQQDPGMELHLIHYSYGVNSTEKGDLSSESTVSRIRTEHFPLTLESARPSHTSQYLCASMGQGVANEKLFFGSGTQLSVL.

V is TRBV6-5 and J is TRBJ1-4; the match to TRBD1 covers 10 bases. The CDR3 is 16 residues long. Germline CDR1 is MNHEY and CDR2 is SVGAGI. J lost 4 bases, V lost 0 bases, and 2 bases had no gene match. CDR3 nucleotide sequence: TGTGCCAGCAGTTACTCGACAGGGGGCTTTAATGAAAAACTGTTTTTT. Translating gives CASSYSTGGFNEKLFF.

The chain is built from TRBV24-1 and TRBJ2-5; 7 nucleotides match TRBD2. The junction had 5 bases not matched to a gene; V was cut back by 3 bases and J by 5 bases. Germline-derived CDR1 and CDR2 are KGHDR and SFDVKD. The CDR3 totals 14 residues. The CDR3, as DNA: TGTGCCACCAGTGATACATTGGGGGGGGAGACCCAGTACTTC. This encodes CATSDTLGGETQYF.

The chain recombines TRBV9 with TRBJ1-2; no firm D call. CDR1 is SGDLS and CDR2 is YYNGEE in the germline V gene. The CDR3 runs to 13 residues. The V end lost 3 bases, the J end lost 2 bases, and 8 bases lay between the germline ends. The DNA for the CDR3 is TGTGCCAGCAGCGGGACTCTGAACTATGGCTACACCTTC. Residues: CASSGTLNYGYTF. Drawing the rest from reference TRBV9 and TRBJ1-2, the complete variable domain is DSGVTQTPKHLITATGQRVTLRCSPRSGDLSVYWYQQSLDQGLQFLIQYYNGEERAKGNILERFSAQQFPDLHSELNLSSLELGDSALYFCASSGTLNYGYTFGSGTRLTVV.

This chain links TRBV29-1 with TRBJ1-2, with no clear D. Germline assignment: CDR1 SQVTM and CDR2 ANQGSEA. The CDR3 runs 14 residues. V lost 5 bases to trimming and J lost 3 bases, with 16 bases between them. CDR3 DNA sequence: TGCAGCGTTACTATGACATCGGGAGACTATGGCTACACCTTC. Its protein is CSVTMTSGDYGYTF.

This chain joins TRBV7-3 and TRBJ2-1; 11 bases match TRBD2. This CDR3 has 14 residues. Per the germline V gene, CDR1 is SGHTA and CDR2 is FQGTGA. The V segment lost 7 bases and the J segment 8 bases; nucleotides outside the gene matches: 7. CDR3 region: CASTPSGGLDEQFF. The CDR3 coding sequence is TGTGCCAGCACTCCTAGCGGGGGGCTCGATGAGCAGTTCTTC. Full variable domain (missing parts from reference TRBV7-3 and TRBJ2-1): GAGVSQTPSNKVTEKGKYVELRCDPISGHTALYWYRQSLGQGPEFLIYFQGTGAADDSGLPNDRFFAVRPEGSVSTLKIQRTERGDSAVYLCASTPSGGLDEQFFGPGTRLTVL.

The chain uses TRBV19 and TRBJ1-5; D is uncertain. This CDR3 comprises 15 residues. Deletions cut 3 bases from V and 2 bases from J, with 11 bases between. Germline V gene sequence: CDR1 LNHDA, CDR2 SQIVND (reference sequence). This chain's CDR3 is CASSITGGGNQPQHF. CDR3 nucleotide sequence: TGTGCCAGTAGTATTACCGGAGGCGGCAATCAGCCCCAGCATTTT. Variable domain in full (rest from reference TRBV19 and TRBJ1-5): DGGITQSPKYLFRKEGQNVTLSCEQNLNHDAMYWYRQDPGQGLRLIYYSQIVNDFQKGDIAEGYSVSREKKESFPLTVTSAQKNPTAFYLCASSITGGGNQPQHFGDGTRLSIL.

The rearrangement uses TRBV25-1 and TRBJ2-5, with 10 bases fitting TRBD2. The CDR3 loop spans 17 amino acids. V lost 2 bases to trimming and J lost 1 base; unmatched junction nucleotides: 7. Germline V CDR1 and CDR2: MGHDK, SYGVNS. CDR3 amino acids: CASSERRGLASQETQYF. CDR3 nucleotides: TGTGCCAGCAGTGAACGGAGGGGACTAGCGAGCCAAGAGACCCAGTACTTC. Using reference TRBV25-1 and TRBJ2-5 for the parts outside the CDR3, the full variable domain is EADIYQTPRYLVIGTGKKITLECSQTMGHDKMYWYQQDPGMELHLIHYSYGVNSTEKGDLSSESTVSRIRTEHFPLTLESARPSHTSQYLCASSERRGLASQETQYFGPGTRLLVL.

This clone came up a few times. The rearrangement uses TRBV5-1 and TRBJ1-1; 7 positions match TRBD1. V trimming: 7 bases; J trimming: 0 bases; junction bases outside the gene matches: 3. CDR1 is SGHRS and CDR2 is YFSETQ in the germline V gene. CDR3 length: 13 amino acids. CDR3: CASATGMNTEAFF. The CDR3 nucleotides read TGCGCCAGCGCGACAGGGATGAACACTGAAGCTTTCTTT.

This clone occurred once. The CDR3 sequence is CASCKTRIAYEQYF. CDR3 DNA sequence: TGTGCCAGCTGTAAGACAAGGATAGCCTACGAGCAGTACTTC. The chain couples TRBV6-5 to TRBJ2-7; no firm D call. V lost 8 bases and J 2 bases, leaving 16 bases between the germline ends. Germline loops: CDR1 MNHEY, CDR2 SVGAGI. This CDR3 is 14 amino acids long.

The rearrangement links TRBV27 to TRBJ1-4; 9 bases line up with TRBD1. Germline-derived CDR1 and CDR2 are MNHEY and SMNVEV (reference sequence). The CDR3 is made up of 15 amino acids. Trimming removed 5 bases from V and 8 bases from J; junction bases left unmatched: 9. The CDR3 sequence: CASSLLGTGKEKLFF. The CDR3 region has the DNA TGTGCCAGCAGTCTCCTGGGGACAGGGAAAGAAAAACTGTTTTTT.

The chain employs TRBV10-2 and TRBJ2-1; TRBD1 agrees at 9 bases. The CDR3 totals 15 residues. CDR1 WSHSY and CDR2 SAAADI come from the germline V gene. Unmatched junction bases numbered 11, after V lost 6 bases and J lost 8 bases. CDR3 coding DNA: TGCGCCAGCAGCCTCGGGACAGGGTTGGTCGATGAGCAGTTCTTC. Translation: CASSLGTGLVDEQFF.

The chain has TRBV2 and TRBJ1-6; TRBD1 matches at 7 bases. The CDR3 length is 14 residues. Germline lookup yields CDR1 SNHLY and CDR2 FYNNEI. Losses at the gene ends were 7 bases for V and 7 bases for J; bases not matched to a gene: 7. The CDR3 DNA is TGTGCCAGCACCCGGACAGGCTTGAATTCACCCCTCCACTTT. Its protein product is CASTRTGLNSPLHF.